The present entry profiles one TCR beta chain with its context. The data were taken from a study of blood T cell repertoires in COVID-19. Background on the study: In each case, the material was cDNA or gDNA derived from T cells, B-cell-depleted T cells, or PBMCs.

The V gene lost 5 bases and the J gene lost 3 bases, with 14 bases spanning the gap. This CDR3 has 15 amino acids. The germline V gene has CDR1 SGHVS and CDR2 FQNEAQ. The repertoire was sequenced with immunoSEQ multiplex PCR; TCRdb's copy has only in-frame clones and lacks some. In the table there are about 74,000 clones, about nine tenths of which are singletons. The genes are TRBV7-8 and TRBJ1-3; TRBD1 is a possible D gene (6 bases). The sequencing input was peripheral blood. The receptor was isolated from a man aged 50 to 60 with acute or convalescent COVID-19. CDR3 protein: CASSTSRGVGNTIYF. The CDR3 DNA is TGTGCCAGCAGCACCTCCAGGGGAGTTGGAAACACCATATATTTT.